Shown below are 5 T cell receptor beta chains from a single sample sequenced in a study of T cell repertoires in cytomegalovirus infection. TCRdb itself ran the reads through MiXCR, one entry per CDR3 protein. Of 600,000 to 800,000 distinct CDR3 sequences listed, 20% to 25% were seen once; the top ten hold roughly 8%. Sequenced input: CD8+ T cells from PBMCs. Receptors originate from a human donor in good health (CMV status not recorded). Some clones in this sample may be carry-over from other donors' samples.

This clonotype was observed a few times. The V gene is TRBV14, the J gene TRBJ1-2; D gene ambiguous. The V and J ends lost 4 bases and 1 base respectively, with 13 bases between them. CDR1 SGHDN and CDR2 FVKESK come from the germline V gene. CDR3 length equals 15 residues. The CDR3 loop is CASSRDRSINYGYTF. CDR3 coding DNA: TGTGCCAGCAGCCGGGATCGGTCAATTAACTATGGCTACACCTTC.

This clonotype was picked up many times. The chain employs TRBV6-2 or TRBV6-3 and TRBJ2-1, with TRBD2 identical over 10 bases. Germline V gene data show CDR1 as MNHEY and CDR2 as SVGEGT. The CDR3 length is 14 residues. V trimming: 5 bases; J trimming: 6 bases; junction bases outside the gene matches: 4. CDR3 coding DNA: TGTGCCAGCAGTCGTAGCGGGGGGATCAATGAGCAGTTCTTC. It codes for CASSRSGGINEQFF.

This sequence joins TRBV25-1 and TRBJ1-2; TRBD1 aligns across 9 bases. CDR1 and CDR2 from the germline V gene are MGHDK and SYGVNS. CDR3 size: 15 residues. The junction had 6 bases not matched to a gene; V was cut back by 1 base and J by 6 bases. The CDR3 reads CASSESGTGNNGYTF. The CDR3 nucleotides read TGTGCCAGCAGTGAATCGGGGACAGGGAATAATGGCTACACCTTC.

Only a few counts were recorded for this clonotype. The CDR3 sequence is CASSAGQGMAYEQYF. CDR3 bases: TGTGCCAGCAGCGCAGGACAGGGGATGGCTTACGAGCAGTACTTC. This chain joins TRBV5-6 and TRBJ2-7, with 9 nucleotides matching TRBD1. The V segment lost 4 bases and the J segment 4 bases; nucleotides outside the gene matches: 9. Germline loops: CDR1 SGHDT, CDR2 YYEEEE. The CDR3 covers 15 residues.

This clonotype turned up a few times. This sequence joins TRBV23-1 and TRBJ1-4; D call uncertain. TRBV23-1 is classed as an ORF, of uncertain function. V dropped 3 bases and J dropped 2 bases, with 10 bases sitting between them. The CDR3 has 15 amino acids. CDR3: CASSQSDGTNEKLFF. CDR3 DNA sequence: TGCGCCAGCAGTCAGTCGGATGGCACTAATGAAAAACTGTTTTTT.